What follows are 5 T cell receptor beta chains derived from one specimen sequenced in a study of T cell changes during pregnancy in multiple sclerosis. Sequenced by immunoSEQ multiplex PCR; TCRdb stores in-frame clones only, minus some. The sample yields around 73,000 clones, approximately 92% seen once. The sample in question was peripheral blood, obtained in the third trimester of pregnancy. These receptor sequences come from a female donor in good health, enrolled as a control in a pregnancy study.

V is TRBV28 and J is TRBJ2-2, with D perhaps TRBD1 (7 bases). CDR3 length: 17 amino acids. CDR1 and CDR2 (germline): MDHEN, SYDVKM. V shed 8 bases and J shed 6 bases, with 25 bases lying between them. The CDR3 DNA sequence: TGTGCCAGCGGCCCCTGGAGGGGGCGCCCCGGGGCCGGGGAGCTGTTTTTT. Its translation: CASGPWRGRPGAGELFF.

The CDR3 is CASIWTASYTEAFF. The DNA of the CDR3 is TGTGCCAGCATTTGGACAGCCTCCTACACTGAAGCTTTCTTT. This sequence joins TRBV27 and TRBJ1-1; perhaps TRBD1 as D (6 bases). This CDR3 comprises 14 residues. Looked up from germline, CDR1 is MNHEY and CDR2 is SMNVEV (reference sequence). With 7 bases removed from V and 3 bases from J, the gap between germline ends came to 15 bases.

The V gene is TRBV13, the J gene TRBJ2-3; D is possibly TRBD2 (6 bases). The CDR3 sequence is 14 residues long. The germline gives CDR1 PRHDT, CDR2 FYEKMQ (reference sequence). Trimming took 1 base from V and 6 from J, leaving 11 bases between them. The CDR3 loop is CASSLDGSSDTQYF. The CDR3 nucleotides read TGTGCCAGCAGCTTAGACGGGAGTAGTGATACGCAGTATTTT. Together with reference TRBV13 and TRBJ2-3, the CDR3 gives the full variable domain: AAGVIQSPRHLIKEKRETATLKCYPIPRHDTVYWYQQGPGQDPQFLISFYEKMQSDKGSIPDRFSAQQFSDYHSELNMSSLELGDSALYFCASSLDGSSDTQYFGPGTRLTVL.

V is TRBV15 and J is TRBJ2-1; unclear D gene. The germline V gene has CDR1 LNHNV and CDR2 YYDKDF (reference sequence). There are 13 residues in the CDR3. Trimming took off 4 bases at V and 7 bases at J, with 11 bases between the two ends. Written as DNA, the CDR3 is TGTGCCACCAGCACCTTACCCGGGAATGAGCAGTTCTTC. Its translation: CATSTLPGNEQFF.

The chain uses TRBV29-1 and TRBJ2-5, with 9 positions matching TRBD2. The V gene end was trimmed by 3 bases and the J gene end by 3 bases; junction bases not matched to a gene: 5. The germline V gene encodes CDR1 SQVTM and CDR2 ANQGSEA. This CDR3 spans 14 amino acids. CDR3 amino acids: CSVEMTSGKETQYF. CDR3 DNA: TGCAGCGTTGAGATGACTAGCGGAAAAGAGACCCAGTACTTC. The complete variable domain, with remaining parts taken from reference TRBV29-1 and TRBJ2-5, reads SAVISQKPSRDICQRGTSLTIQCQVDSQVTMMFWYRQQPGQSLTLIATANQGSEATYESGFVIDKFPISRPNLTFSTLTVSNMSPEDSSIYLCSVEMTSGKETQYFGPGTRLLVL.